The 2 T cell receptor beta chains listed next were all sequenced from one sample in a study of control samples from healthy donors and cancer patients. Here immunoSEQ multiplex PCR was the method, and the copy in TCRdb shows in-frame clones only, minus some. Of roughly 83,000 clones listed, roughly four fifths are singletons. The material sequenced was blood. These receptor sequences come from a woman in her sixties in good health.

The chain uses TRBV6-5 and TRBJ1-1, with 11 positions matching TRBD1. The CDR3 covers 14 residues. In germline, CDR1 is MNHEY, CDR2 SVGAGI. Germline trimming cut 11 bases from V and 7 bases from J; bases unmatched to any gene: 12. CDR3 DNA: TGTGCCGCTCGGGACAGGGGGGCCAGGGGTGAAGCTTTCTTT. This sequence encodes CAARDRGARGEAFF.

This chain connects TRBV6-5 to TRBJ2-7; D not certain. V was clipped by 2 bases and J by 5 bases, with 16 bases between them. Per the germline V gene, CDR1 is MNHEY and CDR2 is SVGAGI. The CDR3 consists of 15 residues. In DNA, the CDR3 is TGTGCCAGCAGTTACCTCACTCCTAGAATTCACGAGCAGTACTTC. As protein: CASSYLTPRIHEQYF.